This T cell receptor beta chain was recorded in a study of control samples from healthy donors and cancer patients. V trimming: 2 bases; J trimming: 4 bases; junction bases outside the gene matches: 2. Germline V gives CDR1 MNHEY, CDR2 SVGAGI. The CDR3 contains 14 residues. Sequenced by immunoSEQ multiplex PCR; TCRdb stores in-frame clones only, minus some. The table includes about 98,000 clones, about 80% detected once. The chain joins TRBV6-5 to TRBJ1-1; 9 nucleotides agree with TRBD1. Sequencing was performed on blood. This TCR derives from a woman in her thirties in good health. CDR3 sequence (DNA): TGTGCCAGCAGTTACGGGACAGGGATCACTGAAGCTTTCTTT. This codes for CASSYGTGITEAFF.